This passage covers 4 T cell receptor beta chains from one sample sequenced in a study of CXCR3-negative and CXCR3-positive naive CD8 T cells. Overall study findings and caveats: In CXCR3-positive naive cells, the TRB CDR3s were more hydrophobic than in CXCR3-negative naive cells.

These receptors have no identified antigens. It was by 5' RACE with UMI labels that the TRB cDNA libraries were prepared. From its re-call of the 5' RACE reads, TCRdb lists each CDR3 protein once, without DNA. The table for this sample gives tens of thousands of distinct CDR3 sequences. The sequenced material came from naive CXCR3+ CD8+ T cells from blood. Subset noted: CD45RO-CCR7+CD27+CD95- naive CD8+ T cells expressing CXCR3 (TNR3+). The origin of the receptors is a human donor in good health. Some clones in this sample may be carry-over from other donors' samples.

V is TRBV7-6 and J is TRBJ2-7; the D call from TCRdb, TRBD1, cannot be confirmed without DNA. The CDR3 is made up of 11 amino acids. Germline V gene data show CDR1 as SGHVS and CDR2 as FNYEAQ. The CDR3 region is CASQGADEQYF.

The chain uses TRBV11-2 and TRBJ2-4; the D gene TCRdb calls, TRBD1, cannot be checked with no DNA. The CDR3 is 12 residues long. Germline assignment: CDR1 SGHAT and CDR2 FQNNGV. CDR3 sequence: CAISWGQSIQYF.

The rearrangement links TRBV19 to TRBJ2-7. The CDR3 totals 13 residues. Germline CDR1 LNHDA, CDR2 SQIVND (reference sequence). CDR3 amino acids: CASSATSHYEQYF.

V gene TRBV29-1 combines with J gene TRBJ1-2; TCRdb's D call, TRBD1, is unchecked because there is no DNA. CDR3 size: 13 residues. CDR1 is SQVTM and CDR2 is ANQGSEA in the germline V gene. The CDR3 region is CSVVTGENYGYTF.